Listed here are 5 T cell receptor beta chains from one sample, sequenced in a study of blood T cells in healthy people across ages. The use of a sample-barcoded 5' primer and a J-beta primer mix characterized a second PCR of roughly 6 to 12 cycles. From the 5' RACE reads, TCRdb called clonotypes with MiXCR, one entry per CDR3 protein. The table lists 650,000 to 700,000 distinct CDR3 sequences, about a third of them singletons. Sequenced input: blood. Receptor source: a woman at least 80 years old in good health.

This clonotype was found many times. The rearrangement uses TRBV6-5 and TRBJ2-3; TRBD2 matches 11 bases. CDR1 is MNHEY, CDR2 SVGAGI, per germline. This CDR3 contains 17 residues. With V trimmed by 0 bases and J by 1 base, 3 bases remained unmatched. CDR3 nucleotide sequence: TGTGCCAGCAGTTACTCGAAGGGACTAGCGGGCACAGATACGCAGTATTTT. This gives the protein CASSYSKGLAGTDTQYF.

This clonotype was picked up many times. This chain links TRBV7-2 with TRBJ2-7, with TRBD1 matching 8 bases. Germline assignment: CDR1 SGHTA and CDR2 FQGNSA. This CDR3 has 16 amino acids. V dropped 1 base and J dropped 1; count of bases not matched to a gene: 6. The CDR3 loop is CASSLGTGLGSYEQYF. The CDR3 region has the DNA TGTGCCAGCAGCTTAGGGACAGGGTTAGGGTCCTACGAGCAGTACTTC. The full variable domain, rest sourced from reference TRBV7-2 and TRBJ2-7, is GAGVSQSPSNKVTEKGKDVELRCDPISGHTALYWYRQSLGQGLEFLIYFQGNSAPDKSGLPSDRFSAERTGGSVSTLTIQRTQQEDSAVYLCASSLGTGLGSYEQYFGPGTRLTVT.

This clonotype has ten or more counts. The J gene is TRBJ2-1, the V gene TRBV5-1; 8 bases line up with TRBD2. The CDR3 covers 16 residues. Trimming took 3 bases from V and 0 from J; bases not matched to a gene: 5. The germline V gene has CDR1 SGHRS and CDR2 YFSETQ. Written as DNA, the CDR3 is TGCGCCAGCAGCTGGGGACTAGTAAGCTCCTACAATGAGCAGTTCTTC. Translation gives CASSWGLVSSYNEQFF.

Comments on this clonotype: An end of the junction does not agree with germline; a read error may underlie this. The chain combines TRBV5-5 with TRBJ2-3; 8 positions match TRBD1. CDR1 and CDR2 from the germline V gene are SGHKS and YYEKEE (reference sequence). There are 16 residues in the CDR3. The CDR3: CTSSPRTGTSTDTQYF. CDR3 bases: TGTACCAGCAGCCCCAGGACAGGGACTAGCACAGATACGCAGTATTTT. Variable domain in full (rest from reference TRBV5-5 and TRBJ2-3): DAGVTQSPTHLIKTRGQQVTLRCSPISGHKSVSWYQQVLGQGPQFIFQYYEKEERGRGNFPDRFSARQFPNYSSELNVNALLLGDSALYLCTSSPRTGTSTDTQYFGPGTRLTVL.

On this clonotype: Mismatch with germline at one junction end may stem from a read error. The CDR3: CASSESVADMQYF. CDR3 coding DNA: TGTGCCAGCAGTGAATCTGTGGCGGACATGCAGTACTTC. The rearrangement joins TRBV2 to TRBJ2-4; D may be TRBD1 (5 bases). The germline V gene encodes CDR1 SNHLY and CDR2 FYNNEI. This CDR3 spans 13 amino acids. Drawing the rest from reference TRBV2 and TRBJ2-4, the complete variable domain is EPEVTQTPSHQVTQMGQEVILRCVPISNHLYFYWYRQILGQKVEFLVSFYNNEISEKSEIFDDQFSVERPDGSNFTLKIRSTKLEDSAMYFCASSESVADMQYFGAGTRLSVL.